These 13 T cell receptor beta chains originate from one sample sequenced in a study of cytomegalovirus exposure and HLA in healthy donors. Using immunoSEQ multiplex PCR, the repertoire was profiled, and TCRdb retains in-frame clones only, with some absent. The table lists approximately 270,000 clones, approximately 86% of them singletons. Sequenced: PBMCs. These TCRs come from a woman younger than 30 in good health and CMV-seronegative.

The CDR3 loop reads CAWSVHSYSTDTQYF. In nucleotides, the CDR3 is TGTGCCTGGAGTGTACATAGCTATAGCACAGATACGCAGTATTTT. V is TRBV30 and J is TRBJ2-3; unclear D gene. The germline CDR1 and CDR2 sequences are GTSNPN and SVGIG (reference sequence). The V end lost 0 bases, the J end lost 0 bases, and 10 bases lay between the germline ends. This CDR3 is built from 15 residues.

The chain recombines TRBV5-1 with TRBJ2-5, with 13 bases aligning to TRBD2. V lost 0 bases and J lost 2; bases outside the gene matches: 4. Germline CDR1 and CDR2: SGHRS and YFSETQ. This CDR3 is built from 17 residues. The CDR3 DNA reads TGCGCCAGCAGCTTGGGACTAGCGGGGGGCCTTCAAGAGACCCAGTACTTC. It encodes CASSLGLAGGLQETQYF. The entire variable domain, with the rest obtained from reference TRBV5-1 and TRBJ2-5, is as follows: KAGVTQTPRYLIKTRGQQVTLSCSPISGHRSVSWYQQTPGQGLQFLFEYFSETQRNKGNFPGRFSGRQFSNSRSEMNVSTLELGDSALYLCASSLGLAGGLQETQYFGPGTRLLVL.

The chain has TRBV5-1 and TRBJ2-7; 7 bases agree with TRBD1. The CDR3 runs to 14 residues. Germline V gene lookup returns CDR1 SGHRS and CDR2 YFSETQ. After removal of 1 base from V and 2 bases from J, the junction contained 3 bases not matched to a gene. Written as DNA, the CDR3 is TGCGCCAGCAGCTTGAAGGGACAGCCCTACGAGCAGTACTTC. Its protein is CASSLKGQPYEQYF.

The chain employs TRBV29-1 and TRBJ2-7, with a possible D match to TRBD2 (6 bases). There are 13 residues in the CDR3. Trimming stripped 7 bases from V and 4 bases from J, with 17 bases between. From germline, CDR1 is SQVTM and CDR2 ANQGSEA. The CDR3 protein is CSALREDIYEQYF. CDR3 coding DNA: TGCAGCGCCCTCAGGGAGGACATATACGAGCAGTACTTC.

The V call is TRBV29-1, the J call TRBJ1-2; a possible D gene is TRBD1 (6 bases). Germline V gene lookup returns CDR1 SQVTM and CDR2 ANQGSEA. Trimming took 4 bases from V and 6 from J, leaving 18 bases between them. The length of the CDR3 is 14 residues. CDR3 region: CSVVGRGNKHGYTF. CDR3 nucleotide sequence: TGCAGCGTTGTGGGCAGGGGAAATAAGCATGGCTACACCTTC.

The chain links TRBV5-4 to TRBJ1-1, with a weak D call TRBD1 (5 bases). Between the trimmed V and J ends, which lost 3 bases and 11 bases, there was a span of 14 bases. This CDR3 region has 12 residues. Germline CDR1 SGHNT, CDR2 YYREEE (reference sequence). The DNA for the CDR3 is TGTGCCAGCAGCTCGGGGGGGACCCCGGCTTTCTTT. It yields the protein CASSSGGTPAFF.

The CDR3 region has the DNA TGCGCCAGCAGCTTGCAACCAGAGGACAATGAGCAGTTCTTC. This codes for CASSLQPEDNEQFF. This chain links TRBV5-1 with TRBJ2-1; D is unresolved. Germline V lookup: CDR1 SGHRS, CDR2 YFSETQ. Trimming stripped 1 base from V and 5 bases from J, with 10 bases between. This CDR3 is 14 amino acids long.

This rearrangement joins TRBV6-5 to TRBJ1-1, with 7 bases identical to TRBD1. The CDR3 covers 15 residues. J was trimmed by 2 bases and V by 2 bases; bases with no gene match: 5. From germline, CDR1 is MNHEY and CDR2 SVGAGI. The CDR3: CASSYLDRRNTEAFF. The DNA of the CDR3 is TGTGCCAGCAGTTACCTGGACAGGCGTAACACTGAAGCTTTCTTT.

V usage is TRBV6-1 and J usage is TRBJ1-3; 7 bases are a match to TRBD1. The CDR3 contains 14 residues. Germline CDR1 reads MNHNS; CDR2 reads SASEGT. Losses at the gene ends were 8 bases for V and 3 bases for J; bases not matched to a gene: 7. The CDR3 DNA is TGTGCCAGCGGACTTCAGGGGGATGGAAACACCATATATTTT. Translating it yields CASGLQGDGNTIYF.

This clone occurred a few times. The chain couples TRBV7-2 to TRBJ2-5; the match to TRBD1 covers 8 bases. The CDR3 contains 13 residues. Germline assignment: CDR1 SGHTA and CDR2 FQGNSA. V dropped 5 bases and J dropped 4; count of bases not matched to a gene: 3. CDR3 nucleotides: TGTGCCAGCAGCATACAGGGGGGAGAGACCCAGTACTTC. Its protein product is CASSIQGGETQYF.

In this sample, this clone turned up a few times. V usage is TRBV19 and J usage is TRBJ1-6; 8 bases are shared with TRBD1. In germline, CDR1 is LNHDA, CDR2 SQIVND (reference sequence). The V segment lost 7 bases and the J segment 9 bases; nucleotides outside the gene matches: 2. CDR3 size: 12 residues. CDR3 residues: CASKQGGSPLHF. The CDR3 DNA sequence: TGTGCCAGTAAACAGGGGGGTTCACCCCTCCACTTT.

The V and J genes are TRBV7-3 and TRBJ2-1, with 7 bases aligning to TRBD2. Germline-derived CDR1 and CDR2 are SGHTA and FQGTGA. The CDR3 is 16 residues long. The V and J ends lost 3 bases and 0 bases, in that order; junction bases with no gene match: 5. The CDR3: CASSLEGTNSYNEQFF. The CDR3 nucleotides are TGTGCCAGCAGCTTGGAGGGGACTAACTCCTACAATGAGCAGTTCTTC.

The rearrangement joins TRBV11-3 to TRBJ2-5; 10 bases are a match to TRBD2. Trimming took 4 bases from V and 2 from J; bases not matched to a gene: 16. CDR1 and CDR2 (germline): SGHNT, YENEEA. The CDR3 has 19 residues. The CDR3 here is CASSSHLGLAPPFQETQYF. CDR3 in DNA: TGTGCCAGCAGCTCTCACCTGGGACTAGCGCCCCCATTTCAAGAGACCCAGTACTTC. The whole variable domain, remainder taken from reference TRBV11-3 and TRBJ2-5, is EAGVVQSPRYKIIEKKQPVAFWCNPISGHNTLYWYLQNLGQGPELLIRYENEEAVDDSQLPKDRFSAERLKGVDSTLKIQPAELGDSAVYLCASSSHLGLAPPFQETQYFGPGTRLLVL.